The 10 T cell receptor beta chains reported below all come from one sample, sequenced in a study of human T cells and chemical hapten exposure. As for time point: patch test 3, about 24 weeks after DPC sensitization. Treatment meaning: therapeutic diphenylcyclopropenone sensitization with weekly scalp DPC. MiXCR, applied by TCRdb to the RACE reads, yields one record per CDR3 protein. The sample carries 150,000 to 200,000 distinct CDR3 sequences, more than 20% recorded once. The sample consisted of whole blood, taken in connection with sensitization to the hapten diphenylcyclopropenone (DPC). All receptors come from a woman between 35 and 50 years old with alopecia areata. Some clones in this sample may be carry-over from other donors' samples.

The CDR3 bases are TGTGCCAGCACTAGCGGAGGCCCTTACTACGAGCAGTACTTC. Translating gives CASTSGGPYYEQYF. This chain connects TRBV28 to TRBJ2-7, with 7 bases aligning to TRBD2. Germline V lookup: CDR1 MDHEN, CDR2 SYDVKM. Unmatched junction bases numbered 9, after V lost 7 bases and J lost 3 bases. The CDR3 runs to 14 residues.

This clonotype was seen a handful of times. This rearrangement joins TRBV12-3 or TRBV12-4 to TRBJ1-4, with TRBD1 matching 7 bases. The J segment lost 5 bases and the V segment lost 4 bases, leaving 4 bases of the junction unmatched. CDR3 size: 14 residues. CDR3 bases: TGTGCCAGCAGTTCGGACAGGATCAATGAAAAACTGTTTTTT. Translating gives CASSSDRINEKLFF.

V is TRBV2 and J is TRBJ2-1; 8 bases line up with TRBD2. The CDR3 covers 15 residues. V gave up 5 bases and J gave up 7 bases; unmatched junction bases: 10. From germline, CDR1 is SNHLY and CDR2 FYNNEI. The CDR3 DNA reads TGTGCCAGCAGTCGCCGGGGGGGGTCTGGGAATGAGCAGTTCTTC. Protein: CASSRRGGSGNEQFF.

The chain uses TRBV4-1 and TRBJ1-1, with TRBD1 matching 8 bases. J gave up 4 bases and V 1 base, and 5 bases lay outside the gene matches. Germline CDR1 reads MGHRA; CDR2 reads YSYEKL. This CDR3 has 15 residues. The CDR3 spells CASSQVDREGTEAFF. CDR3 in DNA: TGCGCCAGCAGCCAAGTGGACAGGGAGGGCACTGAAGCTTTCTTT.

This clonotype has at least ten counts. The rearrangement links TRBV28 to TRBJ2-5; no firm D call. Trimming left V 2 bases short and J 5 bases short, with 6 bases between. The length of the CDR3 is 12 residues. Germline loops: CDR1 MDHEN, CDR2 SYDVKM. CDR3 bases: TGTGCCAGCAGTTTAAGGCCGGAGACCCAGTACTTC. Encoded protein: CASSLRPETQYF. Based on the CDR3 plus reference TRBV28 and TRBJ2-5, the full variable domain is DVKVTQSSRYLVKRTGEKVFLECVQDMDHENMFWYRQDPGLGLRLIYFSYDVKMKEKGDIPEGYSVSREKKERFSLILESASTNQTSMYLCASSLRPETQYFGPGTRLLVL.

A few counts support this clonotype. The chain joins TRBV9 to TRBJ2-2; unclear D gene. The germline V gene has CDR1 SGDLS and CDR2 YYNGEE. There are 15 residues in the CDR3. Trimming cost V 0 bases and J 0 bases, with 6 bases left between them. The CDR3 bases are TGTGCCAGCAGCGTAGAGACGGCGAACACCGGGGAGCTGTTTTTT. Translation gives CASSVETANTGELFF. Based on the CDR3 plus reference TRBV9 and TRBJ2-2, the full variable domain is DSGVTQTPKHLITATGQRVTLRCSPRSGDLSVYWYQQSLDQGLQFLIQYYNGEERAKGNILERFSAQQFPDLHSELNLSSLELGDSALYFCASSVETANTGELFFGEGSRLTVL.

V and J are TRBV29-1 and TRBJ2-1; D is ambiguous. The germline CDR1 and CDR2 sequences are SQVTM and ANQGSEA. Trimming removed 7 bases from V and 0 bases from J, with 13 bases in between. The CDR3 contains 14 residues. The CDR3 DNA follows: TGCAGCGCCCCTAATATCCACTCCTACAATGAGCAGTTCTTC. Amino acid sequence: CSAPNIHSYNEQFF.

This sequence joins TRBV20-1 and TRBJ1-1; 9 bases line up with TRBD1. Per the germline V gene, CDR1 is DFQATT and CDR2 is SNEGSKA (reference sequence). The junction had 5 bases not matched to a gene; V was cut back by 6 bases and J by 0 bases. This CDR3 spans 14 amino acids. The CDR3: CSAGQGSMNTEAFF. The DNA for the CDR3 is TGCAGTGCGGGACAGGGTTCTATGAACACTGAAGCTTTCTTT.

The chain uses TRBV24-1 and TRBJ2-2, with a tentative D call TRBD1 (5 bases). Trimming stripped 4 bases from V and 7 bases from J, with 12 bases between. CDR1 is KGHDR, CDR2 SFDVKD, per germline. The CDR3 contains 14 residues. In DNA form, the CDR3 reads TGTGCCACCAGTGACCGTGACAGACTCGGGGAGCTGTTTTTT. Its protein is CATSDRDRLGELFF.

The rearrangement joins TRBV7-9 to TRBJ2-1, with 8 bases identical to TRBD1. J gave up 2 bases and V 5 bases, and 5 bases lay outside the gene matches. The germline V gene encodes CDR1 SEHNR and CDR2 FQNEAQ (reference sequence). The CDR3 contains 15 residues. DNA for the CDR3: TGTGCCAGCAGCGGAGGACAGGGAACCTACAATGAGCAGTTCTTC. This gives the protein CASSGGQGTYNEQFF.